These 20 T cell receptor beta chains came from one sample sequenced in a study of CD4+ T cells in melanoma. The repertoire was sequenced with immunoSEQ multiplex PCR; TCRdb's copy has only in-frame clones and lacks some. The sample includes 13,000 or so clones, about 70% of them seen just once. Sample: cells from a culture (not recorded whether cultured in vitro). These receptors all come from a human donor with melanoma.

CDR3 sequence (DNA): TGTGCCAGCAGCCAAAAGCGGGGAAGGGGAGAGACCCAGTACTTC. This gives the protein CASSQKRGRGETQYF. V usage is TRBV14 and J usage is TRBJ2-5; 7 nucleotides agree with TRBD2. Unmatched junction bases numbered 7, after V lost 2 bases and J lost 4 bases. Germline CDR1 and CDR2: SGHDN and FVKESK. CDR3 length: 15 residues.

This clone showed up just a few times. The chain links TRBV18 to TRBJ1-2; TRBD1 is a possible D gene (5 bases). V was clipped by 3 bases and J by 4 bases, with 21 bases between them. Germline V lookup: CDR1 KGHSH, CDR2 LQKENI. This CDR3 comprises 17 residues. The CDR3 loop is CASSPVLRGQPSYGYTF. DNA of the CDR3: TGTGCCAGCTCACCTGTATTACGAGGACAACCGTCCTATGGCTACACCTTC. Supplemented by reference TRBV18 and TRBJ1-2, the full variable domain reads NAGVMQNPRHLVRRRGQEARLRCSPMKGHSHVYWYRQLPEEGLKFMVYLQKENIIDESGMPKERFSAEFPKEGPSILRIQQVVRGDSAAYFCASSPVLRGQPSYGYTFGSGTRLTVV.

This clone was seen a few times. The gene calls are TRBV6-5 and TRBJ1-6, with D unclear. The germline V and J ends were trimmed by 6 bases and 7 bases, with 7 bases remaining between them. Germline V lookup: CDR1 MNHEY, CDR2 SVGAGI. This CDR3 has 12 residues. The CDR3 DNA reads TGTGCCAGCAGCCTCCGGAATTCACCCCTCCACTTT. Translated, it gives CASSLRNSPLHF.

This clone was counted a few times. The chain uses TRBV5-1 and TRBJ2-5; TRBD1 aligns across 8 bases. V was pared by 5 bases and J by 5 bases, with 5 bases of the junction left unmatched. Germline CDR1 reads SGHRS; CDR2 reads YFSETQ. The length of the CDR3 is 13 residues. The CDR3 sequence: CASRDRAGETQYF. The DNA for the CDR3 is TGCGCCAGCAGGGACAGGGCTGGGGAGACCCAGTACTTC. The complete variable domain, with remaining parts taken from reference TRBV5-1 and TRBJ2-5, reads KAGVTQTPRYLIKTRGQQVTLSCSPISGHRSVSWYQQTPGQGLQFLFEYFSETQRNKGNFPGRFSGRQFSNSRSEMNVSTLELGDSALYLCASRDRAGETQYFGPGTRLLVL.

The chain is built from TRBV30 and TRBJ2-5; 11 nucleotides align to TRBD2. Germline V gene sequence: CDR1 GTSNPN, CDR2 SVGIG (reference sequence). V shed 1 base, J shed 5 bases, and the junction held 6 bases outside the gene matches. This CDR3 is built from 15 residues. The CDR3 region has the DNA TGTGCCTGGAGTGGAATGACTAGCGGGGCGGAGACCCAGTACTTC. Translation: CAWSGMTSGAETQYF.

V is TRBV5-4 and J is TRBJ2-2; the match to TRBD1 covers 9 bases. This CDR3 has 16 amino acids. The germline V gene has CDR1 SGHNT and CDR2 YYREEE (reference sequence). With 5 bases clipped from V and 6 bases from J, the junction kept 11 bases outside the gene matches. The CDR3 DNA sequence: TGTGCCAGCAGACACGCCGGGACAGGGATAGCCGGGGAGCTGTTTTTT. This gives the protein CASRHAGTGIAGELFF.

The chain has TRBV29-1 and TRBJ1-3; D remains unclear. Germline assignment: CDR1 SQVTM and CDR2 ANQGSEA. This CDR3 is 12 amino acids long. Trimming pared 6 bases from V and 0 bases from J, leaving 6 bases between. The CDR3 is CSVQSSGNTIYF. The CDR3 bases are TGCAGCGTCCAGAGCTCTGGAAACACCATATATTTT.

The rearrangement uses TRBV4-2 and TRBJ1-1; weak D call: TRBD1 (6 bases). Trimming pared 1 base from V and 4 bases from J, leaving 19 bases between. The germline V gene has CDR1 LGHNA and CDR2 YNFKEQ. This CDR3 has 17 residues. The CDR3 region is CASSQGLRTEVSTEAFF. The CDR3 DNA sequence: TGTGCCAGCAGCCAAGGACTCCGGACAGAGGTGAGCACTGAAGCTTTCTTT.

The chain combines TRBV6-1 with TRBJ2-2, with a possible D match to TRBD2 (6 bases). Trimming shortened V by 6 bases and J by 3 bases, and 11 bases separated the two germline ends. From germline, CDR1 is MNHNS and CDR2 SASEGT. The CDR3 length is 14 residues. The CDR3 coding sequence is TGTGCCAGCAGACGGGGGAAAGACACCGGGGAGCTGTTTTTT. Translation: CASRRGKDTGELFF.

The V gene is TRBV9, the J gene TRBJ2-5; unclear D gene. CDR1 and CDR2 from the germline V gene are SGDLS and YYNGEE. V was trimmed by 3 bases and J by 3 bases, leaving 12 bases between them. The CDR3 consists of 14 residues. CDR3 in amino acids: CASSGPLQKETQYF. In DNA form, the CDR3 reads TGTGCCAGCAGCGGTCCCCTCCAAAAAGAGACCCAGTACTTC.

V usage is TRBV9 and J usage is TRBJ2-5; TRBD2 matches at 7 bases. V was pared by 0 bases and J by 1 base, with 6 bases of the junction left unmatched. The CDR3 covers 16 residues. Germline V gives CDR1 SGDLS, CDR2 YYNGEE. The CDR3 DNA is TGTGCCAGCAGCGTAGCTGTGCGGGGGTCCCAAGAGACCCAGTACTTC. Protein product: CASSVAVRGSQETQYF.

This clone showed up just a few times. The chain links TRBV19 to TRBJ2-7; D is ambiguous. V lost 5 bases to trimming and J lost 3 bases, with 11 bases between them. The germline CDR1 and CDR2 sequences are LNHDA and SQIVND (reference sequence). There are 13 residues in the CDR3. The CDR3 loop reads CASSGPGFYEQYF. CDR3 coding DNA: TGTGCCAGTAGTGGACCGGGTTTCTACGAGCAGTACTTC.

The chain uses TRBV7-3 and TRBJ2-2; the D is unclear. Trimming shortened V by 5 bases and J by 4 bases, and 11 bases separated the two germline ends. The germline V gene encodes CDR1 SGHTA and CDR2 FQGTGA. The length of the CDR3 is 14 residues. In DNA form, the CDR3 reads TGTGCCAGCAGCAATGAAGACGCCACCGGGGAGCTGTTTTTT. Its translation: CASSNEDATGELFF.

V gene TRBV9 combines with J gene TRBJ2-1; 9 bases line up with TRBD1. CDR1 SGDLS and CDR2 YYNGEE come from the germline V gene. V dropped 4 bases and J dropped 7; count of bases not matched to a gene: 12. The CDR3 covers 16 residues. Written as DNA, the CDR3 is TGTGCCAGCAGCCCACGCCTCCGGGACAGGGCAAATGAGCAGTTCTTC. Its translation is CASSPRLRDRANEQFF. Filled out from reference TRBV9 and TRBJ2-1, the complete variable domain reads DSGVTQTPKHLITATGQRVTLRCSPRSGDLSVYWYQQSLDQGLQFLIQYYNGEERAKGNILERFSAQQFPDLHSELNLSSLELGDSALYFCASSPRLRDRANEQFFGPGTRLTVL.

The genes are TRBV6-1 and TRBJ1-3; D may be TRBD1 (5 bases). The CDR3 contains 14 residues. Germline values: CDR1 MNHNS, CDR2 SASEGT. Trimming pared 7 bases from V and 2 bases from J, leaving 12 bases between. The CDR3 here is CASKGRDPGNTIYF. CDR3 sequence (DNA): TGTGCCAGCAAGGGGAGGGACCCTGGAAACACCATATATTTT.

The chain has TRBV6-5 and TRBJ1-2; no clear D gene. Trimming stripped 0 bases from V and 8 bases from J, with 13 bases between. The germline V gene has CDR1 MNHEY and CDR2 SVGAGI. There are 14 residues in the CDR3. The CDR3 DNA reads TGTGCCAGCAGTTACTCGTACCGGTTTCGGGGCTACACCTTC. As protein: CASSYSYRFRGYTF.

This chain links TRBV7-2 with TRBJ2-1, with D uncertain. Trimming took off 1 base at V and 5 bases at J, with 12 bases between the two ends. The CDR3 extends over 15 amino acids. Germline-derived CDR1 and CDR2 are SGHTA and FQGNSA. The CDR3 sequence: CASSLGDIPNNEQFF. CDR3 in DNA: TGTGCCAGCAGCTTAGGTGACATCCCCAACAATGAGCAGTTCTTC.

J is TRBJ2-5 and V is TRBV9, with D possibly being TRBD1 or TRBD2 (5 bases each). There are 16 residues in the CDR3. V was pared by 3 bases and J by 7 bases, with 22 bases between. Germline loops: CDR1 SGDLS, CDR2 YYNGEE. The CDR3 sequence: CASSAGSGRYEGTQYF. CDR3 in DNA: TGTGCCAGCAGCGCGGGGTCGGGACGCTACGAAGGGACCCAGTACTTC.

This clone was seen more than once but under ten times. This chain links TRBV30 with TRBJ1-1, with TRBD1 matching 7 bases. The length of the CDR3 is 13 residues. Germline CDR1 GTSNPN, CDR2 SVGIG (reference sequence). V dropped 3 bases and J dropped 0; count of bases not matched to a gene: 1. Written as DNA, the CDR3 is TGTGCCTGGAGAACAGGGGTGAACACTGAAGCTTTCTTT. Translating gives CAWRTGVNTEAFF.

The chain couples TRBV15 to TRBJ2-3; D call uncertain. This CDR3 is built from 12 residues. Germline V gene sequence: CDR1 LNHNV, CDR2 YYDKDF (reference sequence). V lost 8 bases and J 2 bases, leaving 8 bases between the germline ends. The chain's CDR3 is CATSRSTDTQYF. The CDR3 DNA sequence: TGTGCCACCTCCAGGTCCACAGATACGCAGTATTTT.